This T cell receptor (beta chain) was recovered during a study of response to subunit inactivated influenza vaccine. The study, taken as a whole, reports: Few new T cells, the authors suggested, are recruited by each seasonal influenza vaccination.

TCRdb redid the calling of the RT-PCR reads with MiXCR, one entry per CDR3 protein. The sample carries a few hundred thousand distinct CDR3 sequences, just over 20% recorded once. This clonotype was recorded a few times. Its target is unknown. The clonotype was recovered from a man between 50 and 75 years old who received an inactivated influenza vaccine. The sequencing here drew on PBMCs from blood, taken about 20 months after vaccination.

The chain's CDR3 is CASSSQKGLYNSPLHF. CDR3 in DNA: TGTGCCAGCAGCTCACAAAAGGGGTTATATAATTCACCCCTCCACTTT. The rearrangement uses TRBV7-9 and TRBJ1-6; D is possibly TRBD1 (5 bases). V lost 4 bases and J lost 4, with 14 bases in between. Germline CDR1 and CDR2: SEHNR and FQNEAQ (reference sequence). This CDR3 spans 16 amino acids.